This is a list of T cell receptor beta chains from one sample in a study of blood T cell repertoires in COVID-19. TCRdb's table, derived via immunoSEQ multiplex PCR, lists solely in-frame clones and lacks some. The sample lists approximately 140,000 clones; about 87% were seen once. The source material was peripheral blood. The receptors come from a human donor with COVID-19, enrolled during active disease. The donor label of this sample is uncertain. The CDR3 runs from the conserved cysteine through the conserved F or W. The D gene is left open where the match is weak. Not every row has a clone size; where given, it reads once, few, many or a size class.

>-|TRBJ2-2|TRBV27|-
TGTGCCAGCAGTCCCACCCGGGTTACGACCGGGGAGCTGTTTTTT
CASSPTRVTTGELFF
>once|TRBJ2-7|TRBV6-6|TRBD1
TGTGCCAGCAGTCCTCTCATCCCGGGACAGGGTTGTTGCGAGCAGTACTTC
CASSPLIPGQGCCEQYF
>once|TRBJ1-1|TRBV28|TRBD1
TGTGCCAGCAGTACCCAGGGGACAGGTAGTTTGAACACTGAAGCTTTCTTT
CASSTQGTGSLNTEAFF
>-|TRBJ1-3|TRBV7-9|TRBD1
TGTGCCAGCAGCCACGGGACAGGGTGCTATTTT
CASSHGTGCYF
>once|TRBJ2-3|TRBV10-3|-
TGTGCCTCTTCGGAGGGAATCAGGGATACGCAGTATTTT
CASSEGIRDTQYF
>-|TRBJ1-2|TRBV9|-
TGTGCCAGCAGCCCTCGAGCGCCTCCCTATGGCTACACCTTC
CASSPRAPPYGYTF
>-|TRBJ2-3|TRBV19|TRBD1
TGTGCCACCATGGACAGGGGACCTTATACAGATACGCAGTATTTT
CATMDRGPYTDTQYF
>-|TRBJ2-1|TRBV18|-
TGTGCCAGCTCGCGGGAATCGGGTTACAATGAGCAGTTCTTC
CASSRESGYNEQFF
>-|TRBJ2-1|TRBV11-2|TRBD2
TGTGCCAGCAGCTTATCGGGGGGCTCCTACAATGAGCAGTTCTTC
CASSLSGGSYNEQFF
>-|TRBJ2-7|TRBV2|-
TGTGCCAGCATTCACGACAGGAACTACGAGCAGTACTTC
CASIHDRNYEQYF
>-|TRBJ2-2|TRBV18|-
TGTGCCAGCTCACCGACAGGGAACACCGGGGAGCTGTTTTTT
CASSPTGNTGELFF
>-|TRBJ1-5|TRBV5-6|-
TGTGCCAGCAGCCCAGGGTTGGGGAATCAGCCCCAGCATTTT
CASSPGLGNQPQHF
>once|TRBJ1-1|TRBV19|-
TGTGCCAGTAGTGACCTGGACAGCTCCAGGGCTTTCTTT
CASSDLDSSRAFF
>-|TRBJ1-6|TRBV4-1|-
TGCGCCAGCAGCCAAGATCGGACAGTCCAAAATTCACCCCTCCACTTT
CASSQDRTVQNSPLHF
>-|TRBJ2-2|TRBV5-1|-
TGCGCCAGCAGCTTGTCAGGGATGAGGACCGGGGAGCTGTTTTTT
CASSLSGMRTGELFF
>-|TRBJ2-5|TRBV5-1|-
TGCGCCAGCAGTTTGGGGCTACACGGGCAAGAGACCCAGTACTTC
CASSLGLHGQETQYF
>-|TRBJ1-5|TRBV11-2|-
TGTGCCAGCAGCCCCTCTCCCCCTCAGCCCCAGCATTTT
CASSPSPPQPQHF
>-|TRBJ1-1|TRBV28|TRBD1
TGTGCCAGCAGTTTTCCATCACTCCTGACAGGGTATAACACTGAAGCTTTCTTT
CASSFPSLLTGYNTEAFF
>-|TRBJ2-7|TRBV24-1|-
TGTGCCACCAGTGGCGAGGACGAGCAGTACTTC
CATSGEDEQYF
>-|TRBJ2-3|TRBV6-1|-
TGTGCCAGCAGTGAAGCCGGGAATACGCAGTATTTT
CASSEAGNTQYF
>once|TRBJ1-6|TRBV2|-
TGTGCCAGCAGAAGACAGTCCTCCTATAATTCACCCCTCCACTTT
CASRRQSSYNSPLHF
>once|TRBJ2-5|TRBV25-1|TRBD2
TGTGCCAGCAGTGAATCTTCCGCGGGGGGCCTACCCAAAGAGACCCAGTACTTC
CASSESSAGGLPKETQYF
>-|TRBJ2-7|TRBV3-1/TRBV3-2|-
TGTGCCAGCAGCCAAGTTCACTACGAGCAGTACTTC
CASSQVHYEQYF
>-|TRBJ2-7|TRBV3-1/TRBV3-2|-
TGTGCCAGCAGCCCCCAGGGTTACGAGCAGTACTTC
CASSPQGYEQYF